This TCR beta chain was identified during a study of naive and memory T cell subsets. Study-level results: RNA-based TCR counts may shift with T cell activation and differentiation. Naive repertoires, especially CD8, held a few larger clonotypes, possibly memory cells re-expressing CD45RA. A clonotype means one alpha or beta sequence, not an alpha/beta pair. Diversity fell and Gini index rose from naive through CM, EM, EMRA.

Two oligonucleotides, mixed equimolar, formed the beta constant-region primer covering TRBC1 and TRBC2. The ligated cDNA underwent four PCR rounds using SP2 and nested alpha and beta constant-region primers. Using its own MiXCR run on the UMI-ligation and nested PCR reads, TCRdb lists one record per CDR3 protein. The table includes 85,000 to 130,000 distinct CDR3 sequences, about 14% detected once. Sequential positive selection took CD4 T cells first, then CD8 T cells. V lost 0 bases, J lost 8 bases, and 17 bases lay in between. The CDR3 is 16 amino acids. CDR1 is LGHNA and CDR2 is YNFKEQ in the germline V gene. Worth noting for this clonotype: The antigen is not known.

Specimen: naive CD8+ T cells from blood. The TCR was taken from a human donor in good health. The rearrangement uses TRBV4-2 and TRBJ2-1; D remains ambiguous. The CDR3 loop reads CASSQDGQARGDEQFF. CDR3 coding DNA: TGTGCCAGCAGCCAAGATGGCCAGGCGCGAGGCGATGAGCAGTTCTTC.